Listed here are 2 T cell receptor beta chains from one sample, sequenced in a study of blood T cell repertoires in COVID-19. The repertoire was sequenced with immunoSEQ multiplex PCR; TCRdb's copy has only in-frame clones and lacks some. The sample has about 72,000 clones; roughly 83% are singletons. The material sequenced was peripheral blood. All receptors come from a woman over 75 with acute or convalescent COVID-19.

This clone was counted a single time. The rearrangement joins TRBV10-3 to TRBJ1-3, with a possible D match to TRBD1 (5 bases). V lost 5 bases to trimming and J lost 0 bases, with 11 bases between them. CDR3 size: 15 residues. CDR1 ENHRY and CDR2 SYGVKD come from the germline V gene. DNA of the CDR3: TGTGCCATCAGTCGCAGGGCCCCCTCTGGAAACACCATATATTTT. Translated: CAISRRAPSGNTIYF.

The chain joins TRBV9 to TRBJ1-5; 7 bases map to TRBD1. The CDR3 has 15 residues. Trimming at V came to 1 base and at J to 3 bases, leaving 4 bases not matched to a gene. CDR1 is SGDLS and CDR2 is YYNGEE in the germline V gene. This chain's CDR3 is CASSVSGQVNQPQHF. In nucleotides, the CDR3 is TGTGCCAGCAGCGTAAGCGGACAGGTCAATCAGCCCCAGCATTTT. Filled out from reference TRBV9 and TRBJ1-5, the complete variable domain reads DSGVTQTPKHLITATGQRVTLRCSPRSGDLSVYWYQQSLDQGLQFLIQYYNGEERAKGNILERFSAQQFPDLHSELNLSSLELGDSALYFCASSVSGQVNQPQHFGDGTRLSIL.